One sample yielded the 17 T cell receptor beta chains listed below, sequenced in a study of blood T cell repertoires in COVID-19. Method: immunoSEQ multiplex PCR; TCRdb's copy keeps in-frame clones and lacks some. This sample yields just under 150,000 clones, of which 87% are seen a single time; around 8.6% belongs to the top ten. The sample comprised peripheral blood. The receptors here all came from a woman aged 45-59 years with active or convalescent COVID-19.

The genes are TRBV10-3 and TRBJ1-2, with D possibly TRBD1 on 6 matching bases. Germline loops: CDR1 ENHRY, CDR2 SYGVKD. Trimming removed 10 bases at V and 4 bases at J, with 16 bases between. This CDR3 spans 13 amino acids. The CDR3 nucleotides are TGTGCCACACGAGGGGACAAACTCTATGGCTACACCTTC. Translating gives CATRGDKLYGYTF.

The CDR3 nucleotides are TGTGCCAGCAGCCAAGATATCAGTTCCGGAAACACCATATATTTT. Its protein is CASSQDISSGNTIYF. This chain connects TRBV4-2 to TRBJ1-3, with D uncertain. Germline CDR1 and CDR2: LGHNA and YNFKEQ. CDR3 size: 15 residues. Trimming removed 0 bases from V and 4 bases from J, with 10 bases in between.

V is TRBV6-6 and J is TRBJ1-1; D possibly corresponds to TRBD1 (5 bases). This CDR3 has 15 amino acids. V dropped 7 bases and J dropped 4 bases, with 19 bases sitting between them. The germline gives CDR1 MNHNY, CDR2 SVGAGI (reference sequence). The CDR3 loop reads CASTPRGGKGTEAFF. The CDR3, as DNA: TGTGCCAGCACCCCACGGGGGGGGAAGGGCACTGAAGCTTTCTTT.

The chain joins TRBV4-2 to TRBJ2-3, with D possibly matching TRBD2 (5 bases). The CDR3 runs to 15 residues. Between the trimmed V and J ends, which lost 3 bases and 2 bases, there was a span of 12 bases. Germline-derived CDR1 and CDR2 are LGHNA and YNFKEQ. In DNA, the CDR3 is TGTGCCAGCAGCCAGACTACACATTCCACAGATACGCAGTATTTT. Encoded protein: CASSQTTHSTDTQYF.

The chain combines TRBV4-1 with TRBJ1-2, with D tentatively TRBD1 (6 bases). This CDR3 comprises 13 residues. From germline, CDR1 is MGHRA and CDR2 YSYEKL. Trimming removed 4 bases from V and 8 bases from J, with 14 bases in between. The CDR3 region has the DNA TGCGCCAGCAGCCCGGTTGGACAGAGGGGCTACACCTTC. Residues: CASSPVGQRGYTF.

This clone turned up a few times. The gene calls are TRBV19 and TRBJ2-2; 8 bases align to TRBD2. Germline CDR1 reads LNHDA; CDR2 reads SQIVND (reference sequence). V shed 2 bases, J shed 0 bases, and the junction held 2 bases outside the gene matches. The CDR3 spans 16 residues. DNA of the CDR3: TGTGCCAGTAGTATACTAGCGGGCCCGAACACCGGGGAGCTGTTTTTT. This sequence encodes CASSILAGPNTGELFF. The full variable domain, completed using reference TRBV19 and TRBJ2-2, is DGGITQSPKYLFRKEGQNVTLSCEQNLNHDAMYWYRQDPGQGLRLIYYSQIVNDFQKGDIAEGYSVSREKKESFPLTVTSAQKNPTAFYLCASSILAGPNTGELFFGEGSRLTVL.

The chain joins TRBV4-3 to TRBJ2-2, with D possibly matching TRBD1 (5 bases). V was clipped by 3 bases and J by 6 bases, with 11 bases between them. This CDR3 is 14 amino acids long. Germline V CDR1 and CDR2: LGHNA, YSLEER. The CDR3: CASSHLQVSGELFF. The CDR3 DNA reads TGCGCCAGCAGCCATTTACAGGTGTCCGGGGAGCTGTTTTTT.

DNA of the CDR3: TGTGCCAGCACAGCCGCGGCAGGAGGGTATGGTGAGCAGTTCTTC. It yields the protein CASTAAAGGYGEQFF. The chain uses TRBV2 and TRBJ2-1, with a tentative D call TRBD2 (6 bases). V dropped 7 bases and J dropped 9 bases, with 22 bases sitting between them. The germline V gene has CDR1 SNHLY and CDR2 FYNNEI. This CDR3 region has 15 residues.

The V and J genes are TRBV9 and TRBJ1-1, with TRBD1 identical over 8 bases. The CDR3 is made up of 15 amino acids. J was trimmed by 4 bases and V by 3 bases; bases with no gene match: 8. Germline CDR1 reads SGDLS; CDR2 reads YYNGEE. CDR3: CASSAHRGRFTEAFF. The CDR3 nucleotides are TGTGCCAGCAGCGCACACAGGGGGAGGTTCACTGAAGCTTTCTTT. Complete variable domain (other parts from reference TRBV9 and TRBJ1-1): DSGVTQTPKHLITATGQRVTLRCSPRSGDLSVYWYQQSLDQGLQFLIQYYNGEERAKGNILERFSAQQFPDLHSELNLSSLELGDSALYFCASSAHRGRFTEAFFGQGTRLTVV.

This clone was seen a few times. The chain is built from TRBV28 and TRBJ1-4; 9 bases are shared with TRBD1. Germline V gene lookup returns CDR1 MDHEN and CDR2 SYDVKM. After removal of 2 bases from V and 8 bases from J, the junction contained 6 bases not matched to a gene. This CDR3 has 15 residues. CDR3 protein: CASSLRLGQGEKLFF. Written as DNA, the CDR3 is TGTGCCAGCAGTTTACGTTTGGGACAGGGCGAAAAACTGTTTTTT.

This clone was seen only once. This rearrangement joins TRBV18 to TRBJ1-3; D unclear. This CDR3 contains 16 residues. Germline-derived CDR1 and CDR2 are KGHSH and LQKENI. V gave up 2 bases and J gave up 2 bases, with 13 bases separating them. The DNA of the CDR3 is TGTGCCAGCTCACCAAATACTAGTGGTGCTGGAAACACCATATATTTT. This translates into CASSPNTSGAGNTIYF.

This clone was found once. The chain joins TRBV28 to TRBJ2-1; 13 bases are shared with TRBD2. After removal of 3 bases from V and 7 bases from J, the junction contained 9 bases not matched to a gene. CDR1 and CDR2 from the germline V gene are MDHEN and SYDVKM. This CDR3 is built from 17 residues. For the CDR3, the DNA is TGTGCCAGCAGTTTGGGACTAGCGGGGTTTTCGGTGAATGAGCAGTTCTTC. Its protein is CASSLGLAGFSVNEQFF.

In this sample, this clone turned up once. V is TRBV12-3 or TRBV12-4 and J is TRBJ1-1, with D hard to call. V was trimmed by 5 bases and J by 4 bases, leaving 8 bases between them. This CDR3 is 12 amino acids long. CDR3 coding DNA: TGTGCCAGCAGTCAGACAAGCACTGAAGCTTTCTTT. Translated: CASSQTSTEAFF.

The V gene is TRBV5-1, the J gene TRBJ1-1; a weak D match, TRBD1 (6 bases). The CDR3 is 13 amino acids. V lost 7 bases and J 0 bases, leaving 10 bases between the germline ends. CDR1 is SGHRS, CDR2 YFSETQ, per germline. In DNA, the CDR3 is TGCGCCAGCCAAGACAGGATGAACACTGAAGCTTTCTTT. This translates into CASQDRMNTEAFF.

This chain uses TRBV9 with TRBJ2-5; 10 bases are a match to TRBD1. This CDR3 comprises 17 residues. Unmatched junction bases numbered 9, after V lost 4 bases and J lost 0 bases. CDR1 and CDR2 from the germline V gene are SGDLS and YYNGEE. The CDR3 nucleotides are TGTGCCAGCAGCCTCTTCGGGACAGGGGTTCACCAAGAGACCCAGTACTTC. It specifies CASSLFGTGVHQETQYF.

Written as DNA, the CDR3 is TGTGCCAGCAGTTTCGCGAATTCACCCCTCCACTTT. It codes for CASSFANSPLHF. The chain has TRBV27 and TRBJ1-6; D is unresolved. Between the trimmed V and J ends, which lost 3 bases and 7 bases, there was a span of 4 bases. The CDR3 is 12 residues long. The germline V gene encodes CDR1 MNHEY and CDR2 SMNVEV (reference sequence).

V is TRBV4-3 and J is TRBJ2-3; D perhaps matches TRBD1 (6 bases). Germline-derived CDR1 and CDR2 are LGHNA and YSLEER. V lost 4 bases to trimming and J lost 6 bases, with 14 bases between them. The CDR3 sequence is 14 residues long. CDR3 loop: CASSRTGQFDTQYF. Written as DNA, the CDR3 is TGCGCCAGCAGCCGTACCGGACAGTTCGATACGCAGTATTTT.